The 27 T cell receptor beta chains presented below share a single source sample, sequenced in a study of monozygotic twins with inflammatory bowel disease. For each CDR3 protein, TCRdb gives one entry from its re-call of the 5' RACE reads, without DNA. In total, the table holds just over 300,000 distinct CDR3 sequences. The sample taken for sequencing was blood. The receptors were gathered from a human donor with ulcerative colitis or Crohn's disease, or a healthy co-twin of an affected twin (not recorded which).

The CDR3 sequence is CSVRPAGVDTQYF. This chain joins TRBV29-1 and TRBJ2-3; lacking DNA, the TRBD1 call made by TCRdb goes unchecked. The CDR3 runs 13 residues. Germline V gene data show CDR1 as SQVTM and CDR2 as ANQGSEA.

The chain employs TRBV20-1 and TRBJ1-1; TCRdb calls TRBD1, which cannot be checked without DNA. Germline assignment: CDR1 DFQATT and CDR2 SNEGSKA (reference sequence). The CDR3 length is 17 residues. The CDR3: CSAKPRQGVKTNTEAFF.

The chain recombines TRBV4-1 with TRBJ2-5. The germline CDR1 and CDR2 sequences are MGHRA and YSYEKL. The CDR3 is made up of 15 amino acids. The CDR3 here is CASSPTVWRQETQYF.

The chain employs TRBV6-5 and TRBJ2-2. This CDR3 has 14 amino acids. Germline-derived CDR1 and CDR2 are MNHEY and SVGAGI. The CDR3 loop reads CASSYSWSPGELFF.

The chain joins TRBV29-1 to TRBJ1-5; TCRdb proposes TRBD1, but this gene call is untestable without DNA. Germline-derived CDR1 and CDR2 are SQVTM and ANQGSEA. The CDR3 sequence is 13 residues long. The CDR3 loop is CSVLQGAGQPQHF. The variable domain in full, completed from reference TRBV29-1 and TRBJ1-5, reads SAVISQKPSRDICQRGTSLTIQCQVDSQVTMMFWYRQQPGQSLTLIATANQGSEATYESGFVIDKFPISRPNLTFSTLTVSNMSPEDSSIYLCSVLQGAGQPQHFGDGTRLSIL.

The gene calls are TRBV12-3 or TRBV12-4 and TRBJ2-7. This CDR3 spans 15 amino acids. The CDR3 sequence is CASSLARSISYEQYF.

The chain carries TRBV28 and TRBJ2-7; with no DNA, the TCRdb D assignment of TRBD2 cannot be verified. Germline CDR1 and CDR2: MDHEN and SYDVKM. There are 17 residues in the CDR3. The CDR3 is CASSLGAFQVRTYEQYF.

The chain joins TRBV27 to TRBJ2-3; TCRdb's D gene call, TRBD1, goes unchecked for lack of DNA. The CDR3 spans 16 residues. Germline loops: CDR1 MNHEY, CDR2 SMNVEV (reference sequence). The CDR3 loop is CASASWGGLGSDTQYF.

This chain links TRBV7-2 with TRBJ2-7. Germline loops: CDR1 SGHTA, CDR2 FQGNSA. The CDR3 totals 14 residues. CDR3 in amino acids: CASSFTSPSYEQYF.

V usage is TRBV9 and J usage is TRBJ2-2; TCRdb lists TRBD2, though no DNA is available to test this call. Germline V gene data show CDR1 as SGDLS and CDR2 as YYNGEE. This CDR3 has 16 residues. CDR3: CASSATTSPNTGELFF.

The chain has TRBV6-1 and TRBJ2-2; TCRdb names TRBD1, which stays unverified in the absence of DNA. The CDR3 contains 15 residues. Looked up from germline, CDR1 is MNHNS and CDR2 is SASEGT. CDR3 amino acids: CASRFTGGSTGELFF.

The rearrangement links TRBV6-2 or TRBV6-3 to TRBJ2-5; the TCRdb call, TRBD2, lacks DNA for checking. Per germline, CDR1 MNHEY and CDR2 SVGEGT. The CDR3 extends over 16 amino acids. The CDR3 reads CASTQTSGKYQETQYF.

The gene calls are TRBV27 and TRBJ1-4. This CDR3 region has 14 residues. Germline values: CDR1 MNHEY, CDR2 SMNVEV (reference sequence). CDR3 loop: CASSNFPTNEKLFF.

The chain links TRBV4-3 to TRBJ1-5. This CDR3 has 14 residues. CDR1 and CDR2 from the germline V gene are LGHNA and YSLEER. The CDR3 loop reads CASSQEILGQPQHF.

V and J are TRBV5-1 and TRBJ1-2; TCRdb calls TRBD1, which cannot be checked without DNA. The CDR3 has 12 residues. The germline V gene has CDR1 SGHRS and CDR2 YFSETQ. CDR3 amino acids: CASSFGGNGYTF. Full variable domain (outside the CDR3, taken from reference TRBV5-1 and TRBJ1-2): KAGVTQTPRYLIKTRGQQVTLSCSPISGHRSVSWYQQTPGQGLQFLFEYFSETQRNKGNFPGRFSGRQFSNSRSEMNVSTLELGDSALYLCASSFGGNGYTFGSGTRLTVV.

The J gene is TRBJ2-7, the V gene TRBV4-1; TCRdb names TRBD1, which stays unverified in the absence of DNA. The V gene's germline CDR1 is MGHRA and CDR2 YSYEKL. The CDR3 spans 15 residues. This CDR3 is CASSHPDRGKYEQYF.

The chain couples TRBV7-2 to TRBJ1-1; lacking DNA, the TRBD1 call made by TCRdb goes unchecked. Per germline, CDR1 SGHTA and CDR2 FQGNSA. The CDR3 runs to 13 residues. The CDR3 loop reads CASSFRDSTEAFF.

The chain uses TRBV24-1 and TRBJ2-3; no DNA is available, so the TRBD1 call from TCRdb remains unchecked. CDR1 and CDR2 from the germline V gene are KGHDR and SFDVKD. The length of the CDR3 is 15 residues. CDR3 residues: CGTSATGGRKGTQYF.

The chain combines TRBV30 with TRBJ1-5; TCRdb gives TRBD1 as the D gene, but with no DNA this cannot be confirmed. The CDR3 length is 14 residues. Germline V gene sequence: CDR1 GTSNPN, CDR2 SVGIG (reference sequence). CDR3 in amino acids: CAWSVRGGGQPQHF.

The CDR3: CASSLERTEAFF. The J gene is TRBJ1-1, the V gene TRBV7-8. The CDR3 runs 12 residues. Per the germline V gene, CDR1 is SGHVS and CDR2 is FQNEAQ.

V is TRBV28 and J is TRBJ2-1; the D call of TRBD1 rests on TCRdb alone, since no DNA is present to check it. CDR1 and CDR2 (germline): MDHEN, SYDVKM. There are 16 residues in the CDR3. Here the CDR3 reads CASSLEWGGVINEHFF.

The chain is built from TRBV6-2 or TRBV6-3 and TRBJ2-2; the TCRdb D gene call, TRBD1, has no DNA to confirm it. Per the germline V gene, CDR1 is MNHEY and CDR2 is SVGEGT. The CDR3 totals 14 residues. The CDR3 region is CASIRTRGTGELFF.

The chain carries TRBV12-3 or TRBV12-4 and TRBJ2-3; as DNA is missing, the TRBD1 call by TCRdb cannot be tested. This CDR3 is built from 15 residues. The CDR3 protein is CASSAQQGAGDTQYF.

The rearrangement uses TRBV12-3 or TRBV12-4 and TRBJ2-6. The CDR3 totals 13 residues. This CDR3 reads CASSLKGANVLTF.

The CDR3 sequence: CASGTGGPLHF. The chain uses TRBV6-6 and TRBJ1-6; no DNA is available, so the TRBD1 call from TCRdb remains unchecked. Germline V CDR1 and CDR2: MNHNY, SVGAGI (reference sequence). This CDR3 has 11 amino acids.

The rearrangement joins TRBV7-2 to TRBJ2-3; the TCRdb call, TRBD1, lacks DNA for checking. This CDR3 contains 14 residues. The germline V gene has CDR1 SGHTA and CDR2 FQGNSA. The CDR3 here is CASSQTGFQDTQYF.

The chain is built from TRBV6-1 and TRBJ2-2; as DNA is missing, the TRBD1 call by TCRdb cannot be tested. The CDR3 sequence is 14 residues long. Germline lookup yields CDR1 MNHNS and CDR2 SASEGT. CDR3 loop: CASIGGTNTGELFF.